This T cell receptor (beta chain) stems from a study of immune cell composition in non-small cell lung cancer. V shed 4 bases and J 3 bases; nucleotides not matched to a gene: 9. Germline V gene lookup returns CDR1 SGHNT and CDR2 YYREEE (reference sequence). The CDR3 covers 18 residues. Clones were read by immunoSEQ multiplex PCR, and TCRdb kept only the in-frame ones, dropping some. In the table there are about 4,600 clones, about four fifths of which are singletons. This sequence originates from a human donor with non-small cell lung cancer. Sequenced material: lung tumor tissue. The gene calls are TRBV5-4 and TRBJ2-3, with 15 nucleotides matching TRBD2. The CDR3 DNA follows: TGTGCCAGCAGCCGAGGACTAGCGGGAGGGCCCGTGACAGATACGCAGTATTTT. Protein: CASSRGLAGGPVTDTQYF.